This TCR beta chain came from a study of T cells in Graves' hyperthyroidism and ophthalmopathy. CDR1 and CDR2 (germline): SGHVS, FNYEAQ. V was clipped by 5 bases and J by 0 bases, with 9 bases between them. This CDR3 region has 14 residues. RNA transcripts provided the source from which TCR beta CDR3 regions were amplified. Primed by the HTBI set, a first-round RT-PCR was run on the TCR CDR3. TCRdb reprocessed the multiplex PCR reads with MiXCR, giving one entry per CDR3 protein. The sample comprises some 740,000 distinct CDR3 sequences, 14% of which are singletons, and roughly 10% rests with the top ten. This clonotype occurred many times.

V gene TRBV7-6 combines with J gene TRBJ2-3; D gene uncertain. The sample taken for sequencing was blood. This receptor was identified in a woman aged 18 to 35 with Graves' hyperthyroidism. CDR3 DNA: TGTGCCAGCAGCCTCTTACCTAGCACAGATACGCAGTATTTT. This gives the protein CASSLLPSTDTQYF.